This TCR beta chain appears in the sequencing data of a study of T cells in Graves' hyperthyroidism and ophthalmopathy. RNA transcripts served as the template for amplifying TCR beta CDR3 regions. Initially, a first-round RT-PCR of the TCR CDR3 employed the HTBI primer set. A single record per CDR3 protein comes from TCRdb applying MiXCR to the multiplex PCR reads. The data contain 350,000 to 450,000 distinct CDR3 sequences, roughly an eighth of them singletons. The study included ophthalmopathy patients with Clinical Activity Score at least 3, NOSPECS grade at least 4 and duration under 3 months. It was around 10 ml of fresh peripheral blood that supplied the PBMCs. This clonotype was picked up a small number of times. What it recognizes is unknown. The germline CDR1 and CDR2 sequences are SQVTM and ANQGSEA. This CDR3 has 12 amino acids. V lost 4 bases, J lost 6 bases, and 13 bases lay in between. General study findings and limits: The majority of expanded thyroid clonotypes above 0.001 also appeared in blood.

This TCR came from a man in his fifties or sixties with Graves' ophthalmopathy. Sample: blood. The chain combines TRBV29-1 with TRBJ2-7; D unclear. The CDR3 nucleotides read TGCAGCGTTGGTGTTACCCATTCCGAGCAGTACTTC. This sequence encodes CSVGVTHSEQYF.